What follows describes a single T cell receptor (beta chain). Its cognate antigen is unknown. This record comes from a study of shared clonotypes between healthy human individuals. Across the whole study: Each donor contributed plates that comprised three CD4 naive, three CD4 memory, two CD8 naive and one CD8 memory.

The J segment lost 3 bases and the V segment lost 6 bases, leaving 11 bases of the junction unmatched. The CDR3 runs 15 residues. Germline V gene lookup returns CDR1 LNHDA and CDR2 SQIVND (reference sequence). This was a deep-level run. The assay was immunoSEQ multiplex PCR, and TCRdb's table has in-frame clones only and misses some. The sample lists over a million clones, about 80% occurring once. Study results and limitations: Larger estimated richness was generally recorded for naive subsets relative to memory subsets.

The sample comprised memory CD4+ T cells from PBMCs. Stated subset: CD45RA-negative fraction. V gene TRBV19 combines with J gene TRBJ2-7; TRBD1 agrees at 7 bases. The receptor was derived from a young man in good health. Some clones in this sample may be carry-over from other donors' samples. The CDR3 here is CASRIGAGGNYEQYF. In DNA form, the CDR3 reads TGTGCCAGTAGAATTGGGGCAGGGGGAAACTACGAGCAGTACTTC.